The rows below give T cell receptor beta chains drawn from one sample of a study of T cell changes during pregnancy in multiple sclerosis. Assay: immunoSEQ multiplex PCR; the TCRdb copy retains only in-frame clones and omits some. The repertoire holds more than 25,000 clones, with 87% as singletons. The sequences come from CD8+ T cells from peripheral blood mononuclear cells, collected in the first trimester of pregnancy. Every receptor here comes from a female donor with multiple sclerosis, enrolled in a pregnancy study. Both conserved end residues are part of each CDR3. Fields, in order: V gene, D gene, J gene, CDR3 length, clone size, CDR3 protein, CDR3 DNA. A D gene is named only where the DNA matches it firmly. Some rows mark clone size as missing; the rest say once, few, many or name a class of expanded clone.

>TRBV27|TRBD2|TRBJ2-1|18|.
CASSPAYSLAGTYNEQFF
TGTGCCAGCAGTCCAGCCTACTCACTAGCGGGGACCTACAATGAGCAGTTCTTC
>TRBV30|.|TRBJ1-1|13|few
CAWSTTPNTEAFF
TGTGCCTGGAGTACGACACCGAACACTGAAGCTTTCTTT
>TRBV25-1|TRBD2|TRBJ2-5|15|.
CASSASGRTQETQYF
TGTGCCAGCAGTGCTAGCGGGAGGACCCAAGAGACCCAGTACTTC
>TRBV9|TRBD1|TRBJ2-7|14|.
CASSPGTGWYEQYF
TGTGCCAGCAGCCCAGGGACAGGGTGGTACGAGCAGTACTTC
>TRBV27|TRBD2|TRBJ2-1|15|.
CASSPNSGGSNEQFF
TGTGCCAGCAGTCCTAATAGCGGGGGGTCCAATGAGCAGTTCTTC
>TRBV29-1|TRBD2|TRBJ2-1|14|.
CSVPLAGDYNEQFF
TGCAGCGTTCCCCTAGCGGGAGACTACAATGAGCAGTTCTTC
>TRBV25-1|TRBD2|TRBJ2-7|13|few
CASSWGGPYEQYF
TGTGCCAGCAGTTGGGGAGGGCCCTACGAGCAGTACTTC
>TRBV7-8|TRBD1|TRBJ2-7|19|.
CASSPEGATASYGSYEQYF
TGTGCCAGCAGCCCTGAGGGGGCGACGGCTTCCTACGGCTCCTACGAGCAGTACTTC
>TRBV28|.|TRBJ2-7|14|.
CASSIRTYSYEQYF
TGTGCCAGCAGTATTCGGACTTACTCCTACGAGCAGTACTTC
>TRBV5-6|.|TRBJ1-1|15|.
CASNAGGARNTEAFF
TGTGCCAGCAACGCGGGGGGGGCTCGGAACACTGAAGCTTTCTTT
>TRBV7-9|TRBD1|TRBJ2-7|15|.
CASSLGRDRTYEQYF
TGTGCCAGCAGCCTAGGCCGGGACAGGACCTACGAGCAGTACTTC
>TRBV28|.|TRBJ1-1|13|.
CASSQGFNTEAFF
TGTGCCAGCAGTCAGGGTTTTAACACTGAAGCTTTCTTT
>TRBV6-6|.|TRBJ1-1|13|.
CASSYLGGGEAFF
TGTGCCAGCAGTTACTTGGGTGGCGGTGAAGCTTTCTTT
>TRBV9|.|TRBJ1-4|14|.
CASSVGGESEKLFF
TGTGCCAGCAGCGTGGGGGGTGAGAGTGAAAAACTGTTTTTT
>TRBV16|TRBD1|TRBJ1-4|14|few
CASSLQGSDEKLFF
TGTGCCAGCAGCCTACAGGGGTCGGATGAAAAACTGTTTTTT
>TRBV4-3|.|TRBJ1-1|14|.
CASSPGGPNTEAFF
TGCGCCAGCAGCCCGGGGGGACCGAACACTGAAGCTTTCTTT
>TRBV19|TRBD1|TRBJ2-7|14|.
CASSLTGGAYEQYF
TGTGCCAGTAGTTTAACAGGGGGCGCCTACGAGCAGTACTTC
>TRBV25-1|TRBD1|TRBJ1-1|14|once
CASRAGGFFTEAFF
TGTGCCAGCAGAGCAGGGGGGTTTTTCACTGAAGCTTTCTTT
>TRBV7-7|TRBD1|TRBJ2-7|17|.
CASSLGDSHRPHYEQYF
TGTGCCAGCAGCTTAGGGGACAGCCACAGGCCACATTACGAGCAGTACTTC
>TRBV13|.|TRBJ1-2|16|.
CASSSSPDTLLYGYTF
TGTGCCAGCAGCTCCTCCCCTGACACGCTGCTCTATGGCTACACCTTC
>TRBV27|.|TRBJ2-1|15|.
CASSLQESSYNEQFF
TGTGCCAGCAGCCTCCAGGAATCTTCCTACAATGAGCAGTTCTTC
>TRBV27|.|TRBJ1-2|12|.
CASSSWGRGYTF
TGTGCCAGCAGTTCCTGGGGCCGAGGCTACACCTTC
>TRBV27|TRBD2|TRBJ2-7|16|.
CASSTGGLAGIYEQYF
TGTGCCAGCAGTACGGGGGGACTAGCGGGAATTTACGAGCAGTACTTC
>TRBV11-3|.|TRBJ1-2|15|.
CASSLDGSGNYGYTF
TGTGCCAGCAGCTTAGATGGGTCCGGGAACTATGGCTACACCTTC
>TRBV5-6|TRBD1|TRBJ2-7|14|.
CASSLDRVFDEQYF
TGTGCCAGCAGCCTCGACAGGGTTTTCGACGAGCAGTACTTC
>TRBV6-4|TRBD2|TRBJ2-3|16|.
CASSPGLAGSTDTQYF
TGTGCCAGCAGTCCTGGACTAGCGGGAAGCACAGATACGCAGTATTTT
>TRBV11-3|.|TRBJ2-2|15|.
CASSFGGMNTGELFF
TGTGCCAGCAGCTTTGGCGGAATGAACACCGGGGAGCTGTTTTTT
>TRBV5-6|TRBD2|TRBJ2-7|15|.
CASSLVAGVGHEQYF
TGTGCCAGCAGCTTGGTAGCGGGAGTCGGCCACGAGCAGTACTTC
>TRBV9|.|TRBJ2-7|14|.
CASSPLGGSYEQYF
TGTGCCAGCAGCCCTCTCGGGGGCTCCTACGAGCAGTACTTC
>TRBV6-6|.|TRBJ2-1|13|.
CASSYGGVDEQFF
TGTGCCAGCAGTTACGGCGGGGTCGATGAGCAGTTCTTC
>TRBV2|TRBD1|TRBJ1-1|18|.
CASHFTPQTTGPNTEAFF
TGTGCCAGCCATTTTACCCCTCAGACGACAGGGCCGAACACTGAAGCTTTCTTT
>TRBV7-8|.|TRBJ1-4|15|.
CASSLAHEGVGKLFF
TGTGCCAGCAGCTTAGCGCACGAAGGGGTTGGGAAACTGTTTTTT